This entry describes one TCR beta chain. What it binds is unknown. Sample treatment: oral pan-JAK inhibitor, 5-10 mg twice daily. From alopecia areata patients, lesional scalp punch biopsies and peripheral blood were collected. J was trimmed by 1 base and V by 7 bases; bases with no gene match: 9. The CDR3 runs 15 residues. CDR1 SEHNR and CDR2 FQNEAQ come from the germline V gene (reference sequence). The data were obtained in a study of CD8+ T cells in alopecia areata. The study, taken as a whole, reports: Many of the expanded lesional clones endured in scalp and blood while on tofacitinib.

Sequencing templates came from extracted RNA that was reverse transcribed into cDNA. Clones were sequenced by immunoSEQ multiplex PCR, and TCRdb holds only the in-frame ones, with some missing. This sample has about 200,000 clones, with 55% to 70% found just once. The TCR comes from a human donor with alopecia areata. The chain uses TRBV7-9 and TRBJ1-1, with 7 bases matching TRBD1. This specimen was CD4+ T cells sorted from blood, taken at week 4, from a patient treated with tofacitinib. In nucleotides, the CDR3 is TGTGCCAGCACCAGGGGGTATGAGTCGAACACTGAAGCTTTCTTT. Encoded protein: CASTRGYESNTEAFF.